This entry features one TCR beta chain sequence. The antigen is not known. This specimen belongs to a study of graft-versus-host responses after intestinal transplantation. Germline V gene data show CDR1 as GTSNPN and CDR2 as SVGIG (reference sequence). The V gene lost 4 bases and the J gene lost 0 bases, with 13 bases spanning the gap. CDR3 size: 16 residues. Assay: immunoSEQ multiplex PCR; the TCRdb copy retains only in-frame clones and omits some. The table includes about 100,000 clones, approximately 84% detected once. The chain uses TRBV30 and TRBJ1-6; D gene uncertain. The sample in question was unstimulated CD4+ T cells sorted from spleen or lymph node cells, obtained before transplant. This sequence was found in a human donor who was the organ donor for an intestinal transplant. CDR3 sequence: CAWTAKGGSYNSPLHF. The CDR3 DNA sequence: TGTGCCTGGACTGCCAAGGGTGGCTCCTATAATTCACCCCTCCACTTT.